What follows are 29 T cell receptor beta chains derived from one specimen sequenced in a study of blood T cell repertoires in COVID-19. Profiled with immunoSEQ multiplex PCR; TCRdb holds only in-frame clones, not every one. Of about 140,000 clones in the sample, 70% to 85% were seen once. The sequencing sample was made of peripheral blood. These receptors originate from a man aged 55 to 70 with acute or convalescent COVID-19.

This rearrangement joins TRBV5-1 to TRBJ1-3, with D possibly being TRBD1 (5 bases). The V end lost 0 bases, the J end lost 1 base, and 8 bases lay between the germline ends. The CDR3 covers 15 residues. The germline V gene encodes CDR1 SGHRS and CDR2 YFSETQ. The DNA for the CDR3 is TGCGCCAGCAGCTTGGGGGGCGCGTCTGGAAACACCATATATTTT. This codes for CASSLGGASGNTIYF. The full variable domain, completed using reference TRBV5-1 and TRBJ1-3, is KAGVTQTPRYLIKTRGQQVTLSCSPISGHRSVSWYQQTPGQGLQFLFEYFSETQRNKGNFPGRFSGRQFSNSRSEMNVSTLELGDSALYLCASSLGGASGNTIYFGEGSWLTVV.

CDR3 loop: CASSSPGGGPSYEQYF. The CDR3 DNA reads as TGTGCCAGCAGCTCCCCCGGGGGAGGGCCTTCCTACGAGCAGTACTTC. The V gene is TRBV5-4, the J gene TRBJ2-7; 7 positions agree with TRBD2. The V segment lost 3 bases and the J segment 1 base; nucleotides outside the gene matches: 10. The CDR3 is made up of 16 amino acids. Germline V gene sequence: CDR1 SGHNT, CDR2 YYREEE (reference sequence).

This chain joins TRBV24-1 and TRBJ2-2, with D tentatively TRBD2 (6 bases). Trimming shortened V by 7 bases and J by 4 bases, and 12 bases separated the two germline ends. CDR3 size: 14 residues. CDR1 KGHDR and CDR2 SFDVKD come from the germline V gene. The CDR3 reads CATSPPGGTGELFF. The CDR3 DNA reads as TGTGCCACCAGCCCGCCCGGGGGCACCGGGGAGCTGTTTTTT.

This chain uses TRBV6-2 or TRBV6-3 with TRBJ2-5; 12 positions match TRBD1. The CDR3 runs 18 residues. Germline trimming cut 0 bases from V and 10 bases from J; bases unmatched to any gene: 15. In germline, CDR1 is MNHEY, CDR2 SVGEGT. The CDR3, as DNA: TGTGCCAGCAGTTACTCGTCGGGACAGGGGGCGCGGGGTCGGAACCAGTACTTC. The encoded protein is CASSYSSGQGARGRNQYF.

The chain combines TRBV3-1 (or the pseudogene TRBV3-2) with TRBJ1-2, with TRBD1 matching 10 bases. This CDR3 contains 16 residues. The ends lost 5 bases at V and 3 bases at J; junction bases unmatched: 9. Germline CDR1 is LGHDT and CDR2 is YNNKEL (reference sequence). CDR3 coding DNA: TGTGCCAGCAGCTTTTCCGGGACAGGGGATTACTATGGCTACACCTTC. Its translation: CASSFSGTGDYYGYTF.

The V call is TRBV7-2, the J call TRBJ1-6; the match to TRBD1 covers 7 bases. With 5 bases clipped from V and 9 bases from J, the junction kept 7 bases outside the gene matches. This CDR3 is 14 amino acids long. From germline, CDR1 is SGHTA and CDR2 FQGNSA. The DNA for the CDR3 is TGTGCCAGCAGCCTACAGGGGAGAAGTTCACCCCTCCACTTT. Amino acid sequence: CASSLQGRSSPLHF.

The chain recombines TRBV5-1 with TRBJ2-1, with unresolved D. Per the germline V gene, CDR1 is SGHRS and CDR2 is YFSETQ. The CDR3 is 13 residues long. The V end was cut by 4 bases, the J end by 7 bases, with 12 bases between. The CDR3 loop reads CASSLEWANEQFF. As DNA, the CDR3 is TGCGCCAGCAGCCTGGAATGGGCAAATGAGCAGTTCTTC.

The sample holds one count of this clone. J is TRBJ2-7 and V is TRBV3-1 (or the pseudogene TRBV3-2), with 8 bases lining up with TRBD2. CDR1 is LGHDT and CDR2 is YNNKEL in the germline V gene (reference sequence). This CDR3 spans 13 amino acids. Losses at the gene ends were 4 bases for V and 12 bases for J; bases not matched to a gene: 11. This CDR3 reads CASSPGLAPMAYF. Here the CDR3 DNA reads TGTGCCAGCAGCCCCGGACTAGCTCCCATGGCGTACTTC.

The chain recombines TRBV9 with TRBJ1-6; TRBD1 matches 9 bases. V shed 4 bases and J 8 bases; nucleotides not matched to a gene: 7. The CDR3 runs 15 residues. The germline gives CDR1 SGDLS, CDR2 YYNGEE. CDR3 coding DNA: TGTGCCAGCAGCCAAGGGACAGGGAGCCATTCACCCCTCCACTTT. Encoded protein: CASSQGTGSHSPLHF.

CDR3: CASSLATSGGNTIYF. CDR3 coding DNA: TGTGCCAGCAGCTTGGCCACGTCGGGTGGAAACACCATATATTTT. V is TRBV5-6 and J is TRBJ1-3; D remains unclear. The CDR3 loop spans 15 amino acids. CDR1 and CDR2 from the germline V gene are SGHDT and YYEEEE. The germline V and J ends were trimmed by 0 bases and 3 bases, with 10 bases remaining between them.

The chain links TRBV4-1 to TRBJ2-5; TRBD1 agrees at 7 bases. The junction had 5 bases not matched to a gene; V was cut back by 0 bases and J by 7 bases. This CDR3 is 14 amino acids long. CDR1 and CDR2 from the germline V gene are MGHRA and YSYEKL. The CDR3 spells CASSQDGTARTQYF. CDR3 nucleotide sequence: TGCGCCAGCAGCCAAGATGGGACAGCTCGGACCCAGTACTTC.

This clone was found a few times. The chain recombines TRBV3-1 (or the pseudogene TRBV3-2) with TRBJ2-3; a possible D gene is TRBD2 (6 bases). The germline V and J ends were trimmed by 3 bases and 8 bases, with 12 bases remaining between them. Germline V CDR1 and CDR2: LGHDT, YNNKEL (reference sequence). The CDR3 has 13 amino acids. CDR3 bases: TGTGCCAGCAGCCAGGAGGGAGGAAGTACGCAGTATTTT. It yields the protein CASSQEGGSTQYF.

The gene calls are TRBV2 and TRBJ1-1; the D gene is possibly TRBD1 (6 bases). The CDR3 has 15 amino acids. CDR1 SNHLY and CDR2 FYNNEI come from the germline V gene. Trimming took off 5 bases at V and 0 bases at J, with 13 bases between the two ends. The CDR3 spells CASSPLGTMNTEAFF. DNA for the CDR3: TGTGCCAGCAGTCCGCTAGGGACAATGAACACTGAAGCTTTCTTT.

The chain is built from TRBV5-8 and TRBJ1-5; possibly TRBD1 for D (5 bases). This CDR3 comprises 15 residues. V gave up 0 bases and J gave up 5 bases, with 12 bases separating them. In germline, CDR1 is SGHTS, CDR2 YDEGEE. CDR3 nucleotide sequence: TGTGCCAGCAGCTTGGGGCAGGGAAGGGATCAGCCCCAGCATTTT. It specifies CASSLGQGRDQPQHF.

The CDR3 protein is CASRGGRGNEKLFF. DNA for the CDR3: TGTGCCAGCAGAGGGGGGAGGGGTAATGAAAAACTGTTTTTT. The chain recombines TRBV28 with TRBJ1-4; TRBD1 might be the D (6 bases). This CDR3 contains 14 residues. The ends were cut back, 6 bases at V and 4 bases at J, with 12 bases in the middle. CDR1 MDHEN and CDR2 SYDVKM come from the germline V gene.

CDR3 region: CASSPIFQGGMETQYF. As DNA, the CDR3 is TGTGCCAGCTCACCAATATTCCAGGGCGGAATGGAGACCCAGTACTTC. V gene TRBV18 combines with J gene TRBJ2-5; a weak D match, TRBD1 (5 bases). Germline V CDR1 and CDR2: KGHSH, LQKENI. The CDR3 has 16 amino acids. V was shortened by 2 bases and J by 5 bases, with 18 bases between the two germline ends.

The chain links TRBV30 to TRBJ1-6; maybe TRBD1 (5 bases). The ends were cut back, 8 bases at V and 2 bases at J, with 13 bases in the middle. The CDR3 has 14 amino acids. CDR1 is GTSNPN, CDR2 SVGIG, per germline (reference sequence). The chain's CDR3 is CARSRGTYNSPLHF. The CDR3 DNA sequence: TGTGCCCGCTCGCGGGGGACCTATAATTCACCCCTCCACTTT.

The chain recombines TRBV20-1 with TRBJ1-2; possible D gene TRBD1, 6 bases. The length of the CDR3 is 11 residues. V lost 2 bases and J lost 8, with 9 bases in between. Per the germline V gene, CDR1 is DFQATT and CDR2 is SNEGSKA (reference sequence). The CDR3 DNA sequence: TGCAGTGCTAGAACAGGGAACGGCTACACCTTC. Its protein product is CSARTGNGYTF.

CDR3 in DNA: TGTGCCAGCAGCGTACCTAGAAGCGGGAGCGGGAGCTCCTACAATGAGCAGTTCTTC. Protein product: CASSVPRSGSGSSYNEQFF. V is TRBV9 and J is TRBJ2-1, with TRBD2 identical over 8 bases. In germline, CDR1 is SGDLS, CDR2 YYNGEE. The length of the CDR3 is 19 residues. V shed 1 base and J 0 bases; nucleotides not matched to a gene: 12.

The rearrangement uses TRBV7-2 and TRBJ1-2, with 8 positions matching TRBD1. V trimming: 5 bases; J trimming: 9 bases; junction bases outside the gene matches: 8. CDR1 and CDR2 from the germline V gene are SGHTA and FQGNSA. This CDR3 is built from 13 residues. The CDR3 here is CASSEPGQVSYTF. In DNA form, the CDR3 reads TGTGCCAGCAGCGAACCGGGACAGGTCAGCTACACCTTC.

This clone turned up a few times. This chain connects TRBV27 to TRBJ1-2; possibly TRBD1 for D (6 bases). Per germline, CDR1 MNHEY and CDR2 SMNVEV (reference sequence). V lost 5 bases to trimming and J lost 8 bases, with 18 bases between them. The CDR3 runs 14 residues. The CDR3 region is CASSTRGAAGGYTF. The CDR3 DNA reads TGTGCCAGCAGTACCAGGGGCGCGGCTGGAGGCTACACCTTC.

This clone was counted a single time. CDR3 protein: CASSLLQGALGYTF. CDR3 in DNA: TGTGCCAGCAGTTTACTACAGGGGGCGCTGGGCTACACCTTC. The chain links TRBV28 to TRBJ1-2; 9 positions agree with TRBD1. The V and J ends lost 2 bases and 8 bases, in that order; junction bases with no gene match: 6. Germline values: CDR1 MDHEN, CDR2 SYDVKM. The CDR3 consists of 14 residues.

The chain links TRBV4-2 to TRBJ1-2; possible D gene TRBD1, 5 bases. V was trimmed by 4 bases and J by 7 bases, leaving 19 bases between them. This CDR3 has 15 residues. The germline gives CDR1 LGHNA, CDR2 YNFKEQ. CDR3 bases: TGTGCCAGCAGCCCGGACCTAGGGGCCGGGGGTGGCTACACCTTC. This gives the protein CASSPDLGAGGGYTF.

This chain links TRBV5-1 with TRBJ1-2; TRBD1 matches at 11 bases. CDR3 length: 15 amino acids. Trimming cost V 4 bases and J 7 bases; bases outside gene matches: 9. Germline values: CDR1 SGHRS, CDR2 YFSETQ. CDR3 DNA: TGCGCCAGCAGCGCCGGACAGGGGGCGATTAGTGGCTACACCTTC. Protein: CASSAGQGAISGYTF.

This clone was recorded a few times. This specimen includes other DNA sequences encoding the same CDR3. The chain employs TRBV28 and TRBJ1-6, with a possible D match to TRBD1 (6 bases). The CDR3 is made up of 14 amino acids. V lost 5 bases, J lost 6 bases, and 11 bases lay in between. The germline gives CDR1 MDHEN, CDR2 SYDVKM. The CDR3 DNA sequence: TGTGCCAGCAGTCCCGGACAGCCTAATTCACCCCTCCACTTT. Protein product: CASSPGQPNSPLHF.

The rearrangement uses TRBV7-9 and TRBJ1-6; possibly TRBD1 for D (5 bases). The CDR3 length is 16 residues. Germline CDR1 and CDR2: SEHNR and FQNEAQ (reference sequence). Trimming pared 5 bases from V and 9 bases from J, leaving 20 bases between. CDR3 in DNA: TGTGCCAGCAGCCCTCGTGGGGGGAATGGCGCTTCACCCCTCCACTTT. Translation: CASSPRGGNGASPLHF.

The chain combines TRBV28 with TRBJ2-1; D call uncertain. The CDR3 runs 15 residues. The germline gives CDR1 MDHEN, CDR2 SYDVKM. Deletions cut 5 bases from V and 0 bases from J, with 11 bases between. The CDR3 sequence is CASSTSDGSYNEQFF. In nucleotides, the CDR3 is TGTGCCAGCAGTACCAGCGATGGCTCCTACAATGAGCAGTTCTTC.

This chain joins TRBV18 and TRBJ1-2; D is unclear. V lost 2 bases, J lost 2 bases, and 9 bases lay in between. Germline CDR1 and CDR2: KGHSH and LQKENI. This CDR3 is 14 amino acids long. CDR3: CASSPVEQNYGYTF. The CDR3 DNA sequence: TGTGCCAGCTCACCAGTAGAACAGAACTATGGCTACACCTTC. The whole variable domain, filled in from reference TRBV18 and TRBJ1-2, reads NAGVMQNPRHLVRRRGQEARLRCSPMKGHSHVYWYRQLPEEGLKFMVYLQKENIIDESGMPKERFSAEFPKEGPSILRIQQVVRGDSAAYFCASSPVEQNYGYTFGSGTRLTVV.

The chain recombines TRBV28 with TRBJ1-6; D remains ambiguous. The germline gives CDR1 MDHEN, CDR2 SYDVKM. V was pared by 6 bases and J by 9 bases, with 6 bases between. This CDR3 region has 11 residues. CDR3 in DNA: TGTGCCAGCAGGTCCGGTTCACCCCTCCACTTT. Translation: CASRSGSPLHF.